This T cell receptor (beta chain) is drawn from a study of blood T cell repertoires in COVID-19 (dated by TCRdb to about 2020). In the study overall: The collaborator samples originated in the United States, Italy and Spain and spanned the acute and convalescent phases of COVID-19. Deeply sampled blood TCRbeta repertoires from subjects exposed to, actively infected with, or recovered from COVID-19 were included in the dataset. Samples came from the ongoing ImmuneRACE study (first 160 participants) plus 1,254 subjects from 6 global collaborators. Where HLA class I and class II types were available, the types were taken from metadata supplied by the sample provider, not from assay-based typing. The repertoires were released in a freely available public database intended as a resource for research on the immune response to SARS-CoV-2. A de-identified subject ID, COVID-19 status, age in years and sex were almost always included in the sample metadata. The material from the prospective study consisted of cDNA or gDNA derived from T cells, B-cell-depleted T cells, or PBMCs.

A remark on this clone: No cognate antigen has been identified for it. Per-base qualities were not stored, and no clone one base away is much larger.

TCRbeta CDR3 regions were amplified from genomic DNA using the immunoSEQ Assay, a bias-controlled multiplex PCR. From the authors' description of their analysis: Within the assay, amplification of reference gene primers was used to estimate how many nucleated cells each sample contained. To quantify the absolute abundance of each unique TCRbeta CDR3 rearrangement, sequence reads were collapsed and filtered. Productive Simpson clonality was computed per sample as the square root of Simpson's diversity index over productive rearrangements. TCRdb carries this immuneACCESS record with in-frame sequences only. Its versions omit some clonotypes, under half of them owing to an unresolved V gene in the studies checked, with the rest unexplained. The V and J calls and clone size are taken from that table; D and trimming were inferred from the DNA. Present in this sample are about 98,000 clones, over 70% of which were seen just once. The top ten clones comprise approximately 25% of the sample.

Overall study outcomes, separate from this receptor: How much clinical and demographic metadata was included differed by source and by participant, and the metadata was provided uncurated.

The collaborating institutions used their own protocols to collect whole blood in K2EDTA tubes. For TCRbeta analysis, collaborators shipped samples as frozen whole blood, isolated PBMCs, or DNA extracted from either of those sample types. The CDR3 spans 15 residues, from the cysteine through the phenylalanine. The entry retains the CDR3 DNA only, 45 bases that are in frame from base 1. The germline ends are 14 bases apart after V is trimmed by 4 bases and J by 2 bases. From a lookup of the germline V gene, CDR1 and CDR2 are KGHSH and LQKENI. This clonotype originated in a man between 70 and 80 years old with acute or convalescent COVID-19. The rearrangement joined TRBV18 to TRBJ1-2, with no D gene named confidently. The sequenced sample was peripheral blood. The bases are TGTGCCAGCTCACTACTAGACACGCCAAACTATGGCTACACCTTC. This translates into CASSLLDTPNYGYTF.